This TCR beta chain was captured in a study of blood T cell repertoires in COVID-19. CDR3 size: 15 residues. Germline V gene lookup returns CDR1 MGHRA and CDR2 YSYEKL. V shed 4 bases, J shed 5 bases, and the junction held 7 bases outside the gene matches. In the original processing: Estimated nucleated cell counts came from reference gene primer amplification. TCRdb's copy holds only in-frame clones and misses some; the assay was immunoSEQ multiplex PCR. V and J calls and clone size follow that table, whereas D and trimming were derived from the DNA. The sample yields a few hundred thousand clones, roughly 82% seen once. This clone came up once.

Material for sequencing was peripheral blood. V is TRBV4-1 and J is TRBJ1-5, with TRBD1 matching over 8 bases. This receptor was taken from a human donor in a cohort sampled during active COVID-19. CDR3 in amino acids: CASSLRTGKDQPQHF. DNA for the CDR3: TGCGCCAGCAGCCTCCGGACAGGGAAGGATCAGCCCCAGCATTTT.